This section outlines one T cell receptor beta chain sequence together with its context. This clone was counted many times. It has no known antigen specificity. No base quality information exists; no much larger clone differs at one position. This record belongs to a study of T cells after posttransplantation cyclophosphamide (dated by TCRdb to 2015 to 2016). With respect to the entire study: The study tracked T cell repertoire reconstitution by TRB sequencing after myeloablative bone marrow transplantation using posttransplantation cyclophosphamide as GVHD prophylaxis. Samples from approximately 37 PTCy-treated patients, along with samples from approximately 15 of their related bone marrow donors, underwent antigen receptor sequencing. Because TRA and TRB clonality correlated tightly in under 10 samples, later TCR analyses were limited to TRB. Public TRB sequences were checked against a database of over 3,600 sequences associated with responses to pathogens, tumor antigens, self-antigens and alloantigens. In 3 patients, up to about 3 additional blood samples taken between 2 and 5.2 years after transplant also underwent TRB sequencing, as did pretransplant blood from a handful of patients. TRB sequencing was performed on blood from all 35 or so PTCy patients with 1-year posttransplant specimens. What the work shows at the level of the full study, not this receptor alone: Across 40 to 55 patients, TRB clonality was highly associated with recipient CMV seropositivity and CMV reactivation, and PTCy diversity was similar to diversity in CNI/methotrexate controls. At 1-2 months, donor-recipient similarity was low but rose over the first year, and the later blood repertoires were often dominated by donor CD8+ memory clones. The TRB repertoires of T cells infiltrating skin or the GI tract showed only limited overlap with the TRB repertoires found in blood.

Genomic DNA was used for TRB sequencing, which was performed with the immunoSEQ assay at survey resolution or with the hsTCRB kit. The original pipeline was this. The immunoSEQ software handled initial read processing, and the LymphoSeq R package was used for repertoire analyses. For each TRB dataset, clonality was calculated as 1 minus normalized Shannon entropy, and the Gini coefficient was computed as well. To infer phenotypes in unsorted samples, TRB sequences from sorted subsets of the recipient or donor were mapped onto the unsorted samples of the same recipient. Drawn from immuneACCESS, this table holds only the in-frame rearrangements with V and J called that TCRdb kept. Clones are partly lost; checked studies trace under half to an unresolved V gene and leave the rest unexplained. That table is the source of V, J and clone size, and D and trimming were worked out from the DNA. This sample is represented by approximately 10,000 clones, with no singletons among them. Clones ranked in the top ten supply roughly 3.5% of the sample.

The CDR3 contains 15 residues, cysteine and phenylalanine counted. CDR3 DNA only is kept here, 45 bases in frame from base 1. The germline V end is reduced by 6 bases and the J end by 3 bases; junction bases left unmatched: 10. In the germline V gene, CDR1 corresponds to KGHSH and CDR2 to LQKENI. The treatment or condition label corresponds to: high-dose cyclophosphamide on days +3 and +4 as single-agent GVHD prophylaxis. PTCy patients received busulfan and fludarabine conditioning, a related or unrelated marrow graft, and cyclophosphamide on days +3 and +4. PTCy-treated patients came from a prospective multi-institutional clinical trial. Peripheral blood and bone marrow mononuclear cells were isolated by Ficoll-Hypaque density centrifugation and were cryopreserved.

The chain uses TRBV18 and TRBJ2-5, with 7 middle bases fitting TRBD1. The clonotype originates from a male patient aged 45 to 59 who received an allogeneic stem cell transplant from a related donor and was CMV-positive. In transplant recipients, some T cells may be of donor rather than host origin. Sequencing was performed on PBMCs, taken roughly 350 days after allogeneic stem cell transplant with posttransplant cyclophosphamide. CDR3 protein: CASSQGVGQKETQYF. The bases are TGTGCCAGCTCCCAAGGGGTGGGACAGAAAGAGACCCAGTACTTC.